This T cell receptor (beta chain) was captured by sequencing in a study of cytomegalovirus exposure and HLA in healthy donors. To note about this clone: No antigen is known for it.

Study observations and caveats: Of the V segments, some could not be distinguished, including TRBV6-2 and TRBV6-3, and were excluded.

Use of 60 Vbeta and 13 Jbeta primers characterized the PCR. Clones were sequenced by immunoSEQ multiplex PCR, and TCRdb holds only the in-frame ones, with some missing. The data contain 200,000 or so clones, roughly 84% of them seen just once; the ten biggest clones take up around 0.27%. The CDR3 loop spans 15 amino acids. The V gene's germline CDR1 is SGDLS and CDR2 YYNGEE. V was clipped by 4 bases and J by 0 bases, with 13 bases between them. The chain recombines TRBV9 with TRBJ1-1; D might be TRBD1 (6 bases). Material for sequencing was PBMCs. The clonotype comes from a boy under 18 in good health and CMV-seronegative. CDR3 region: CASSKQTGMNTEAFF. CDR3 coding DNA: TGTGCCAGCAGCAAACAGACAGGAATGAACACTGAAGCTTTCTTT.